This is a list of T cell receptor beta chains from one sample in a study of shared clonotypes between healthy human individuals. Libraries were prepared by immunoSEQ multiplex PCR; TCRdb keeps only in-frame clonotypes and omits some of them. Of about 690,000 clones listed, less than 95% are singletons. The sample comprised memory CD8+ T cells from PBMCs. These receptors originate from a young man in good health. Some clones in this sample may be carry-over from other donors' samples. The CDR3 runs from the conserved cysteine through the conserved F or W. Fields, in order: V gene, D gene, clone size, J gene, CDR3 protein, CDR3 DNA. D genes are given only for firm matches. Not all rows give a size; the values are once, few, many and, for expanded clones, a class.

V: TRBV18; D: .; size: .; J: TRBJ1-1; CDR3: CASSPPREGFAFF; DNA: TGTGCCAGCTCACCACCCCGAGAAGGGTTTGCTTTCTTT
V: TRBV19; D: .; size: .; J: TRBJ2-3; CDR3: CASSIASDTQYF; DNA: TGTGCCAGTAGTATAGCGTCAGATACGCAGTATTTT
V: TRBV14; D: .; size: .; J: TRBJ2-3; CDR3: CASSQADRFRSTDTQYF; DNA: TGTGCCAGCAGCCAAGCTGACAGGTTCCGGAGCACAGATACGCAGTATTTT
V: TRBV27; D: .; size: .; J: TRBJ2-1; CDR3: CASSPIGGYNEQFF; DNA: TGTGCCAGCAGTCCGATAGGGGGATACAATGAGCAGTTCTTC
V: TRBV29-1; D: .; size: .; J: TRBJ2-7; CDR3: CSANRRDGYEQYF; DNA: TGCAGCGCCAACCGACGGGACGGCTACGAGCAGTACTTC
V: TRBV9; D: TRBD1; size: .; J: TRBJ2-7; CDR3: CASSQGPRGSSYEQYF; DNA: TGTGCCAGCAGCCAAGGCCCCAGGGGGAGCTCCTACGAGCAGTACTTC
V: TRBV7-2; D: .; size: .; J: TRBJ2-7; CDR3: CASSLGLEKISYEQYF; DNA: TGTGCCAGCAGCTTAGGATTGGAGAAAATCTCCTACGAGCAGTACTTC
V: TRBV6-5; D: .; size: .; J: TRBJ2-1; CDR3: CASRGSSYNEQFF; DNA: TGTGCCAGCAGGGGCAGCTCCTACAATGAGCAGTTCTTC
V: TRBV7-9; D: TRBD1; size: .; J: TRBJ2-5; CDR3: CASSKTQGAEETQYF; DNA: TGTGCCAGCAGTAAGACACAGGGGGCGGAGGAGACCCAGTACTTC
V: TRBV19; D: .; size: .; J: TRBJ2-6; CDR3: CASSGKGFTGANVLTF; DNA: TGTGCCAGTAGTGGGAAAGGGTTCACTGGGGCCAACGTCCTGACTTTC
V: TRBV5-1; D: TRBD2; size: many; J: TRBJ2-3; CDR3: CASSGTGLGSTDTQYF; DNA: TGCGCCAGCAGCGGGACGGGACTAGGGAGCACAGATACGCAGTATTTT
V: TRBV5-6; D: .; size: .; J: TRBJ2-1; CDR3: CASSLGPPSSYNEQFF; DNA: TGTGCCAGCAGCTTGGGACCGCCAAGCTCCTACAATGAGCAGTTCTTC
V: TRBV11-2; D: TRBD2; size: .; J: TRBJ2-1; CDR3: CASSSPTRLAGVSHEQFF; DNA: TGTGCCAGCAGCTCACCAACGCGACTAGCGGGAGTCTCGCATGAGCAGTTCTTC
V: TRBV23-1; D: TRBD1; size: .; J: TRBJ2-7; CDR3: CASSQFPLRHRDRDPYEQYF; DNA: TGCGCCAGCAGTCAATTTCCTCTAAGACACCGGGACAGGGACCCCTACGAGCAGTACTTC